What follows are 12 T cell receptor beta chains derived from one specimen sequenced in a study of blood T cell dynamics during melanoma immunotherapy. This sample's time point: week 3, after first cycle of checkpoint inhibitor. Method: immunoSEQ multiplex PCR; TCRdb's copy keeps in-frame clones and lacks some. Among approximately 110 clones listed, 70% to 90% were seen once. The sample consisted of cell-free DNA from blood, taken from a patient treated with checkpoint blockade. These receptors were obtained from a human donor with melanoma.

The V gene is TRBV6-1, the J gene TRBJ1-4; 9 bases align to TRBD1. The V gene end was trimmed by 3 bases and the J gene end by 4 bases; junction bases not matched to a gene: 3. The V gene's germline CDR1 is MNHNS and CDR2 SASEGT. This CDR3 has 15 residues. The CDR3 sequence: CASSDPGQGNEKLFF. In nucleotides, the CDR3 is TGTGCCAGCAGTGACCCGGGACAGGGTAATGAAAAACTGTTTTTT.

The V gene is TRBV25-1, the J gene TRBJ1-5; tentative D call: TRBD1 (5 bases). V lost 8 bases, J lost 3 bases, and 11 bases lay in between. The CDR3 contains 13 residues. Germline lookup yields CDR1 MGHDK and CDR2 SYGVNS. The CDR3 coding sequence is TGTGCCAGCTGGGGGGACCTCAATCAGCCCCAGCATTTT. Residues: CASWGDLNQPQHF.

The V gene is TRBV7-9, the J gene TRBJ2-1; 10 nucleotides match TRBD2. The CDR3 is made up of 16 amino acids. The germline CDR1 and CDR2 sequences are SEHNR and FQNEAQ (reference sequence). Trimming at V came to 5 bases and at J to 8 bases, leaving 12 bases not matched to a gene. CDR3 residues: CASSTQITSGMDEQFF. The CDR3 region has the DNA TGTGCCAGCAGCACCCAGATCACTAGCGGGATGGATGAGCAGTTCTTC.

The sample holds a few counts of this clone. The rearrangement uses TRBV7-2 and TRBJ2-7; 13 positions agree with TRBD2. CDR1 is SGHTA, CDR2 FQGNSA, per germline. This CDR3 comprises 16 residues. The J segment lost 1 base and the V segment lost 5 bases, leaving 5 bases of the junction unmatched. CDR3 sequence (DNA): TGTGCCAGCAGCGGATGGGGACTAGCGGGATCCTACGAGCAGTACTTC. This encodes CASSGWGLAGSYEQYF. Full variable domain (rest looked up from reference TRBV7-2 and TRBJ2-7): GAGVSQSPSNKVTEKGKDVELRCDPISGHTALYWYRQSLGQGLEFLIYFQGNSAPDKSGLPSDRFSAERTGGSVSTLTIQRTQQEDSAVYLCASSGWGLAGSYEQYFGPGTRLTVT.

This chain uses TRBV21-1 with TRBJ2-7; the table's D gene call, TRBD1, was not cross checked with the DNA. TRBV21-1 is deemed a pseudogene. The length of the CDR3 is 16 residues. CDR3 nucleotides: TGTGCCAGCAGCGACCATTCCGGGACAGGGGAGAGCGAGCAGTACTTC. Its protein product is CASSDHSGTGESEQYF.

The chain has TRBV15 and TRBJ1-1; TRBD1 aligns across 7 bases. This CDR3 contains 14 residues. CDR1 is LNHNV and CDR2 is YYDKDF in the germline V gene (reference sequence). Trimming cost V 3 bases and J 2 bases; bases outside gene matches: 3. The CDR3 nucleotides are TGTGCCACCAGCAGGGGACAGTCAAACACTGAAGCTTTCTTT. It is translated as CATSRGQSNTEAFF.

This chain connects TRBV6-1 to TRBJ1-5; D is perhaps TRBD1 (5 bases). CDR1 MNHNS and CDR2 SASEGT come from the germline V gene. V was cut by 3 bases and J by 6 bases, with 12 bases left in between. The CDR3 loop spans 14 amino acids. This CDR3 is CASSDGGWGQPQHF. CDR3 bases: TGTGCCAGCAGTGATGGGGGTTGGGGTCAGCCCCAGCATTTT.

The chain links TRBV2 to TRBJ2-7; 8 bases match TRBD1. This CDR3 comprises 13 residues. Germline V gives CDR1 SNHLY, CDR2 FYNNEI. V lost 5 bases, J lost 3 bases, and 3 bases stayed unmatched. CDR3 nucleotides: TGTGCCAGCAGTAACAGGGGGTACTACGAGCAGTACTTC. Encoded protein: CASSNRGYYEQYF. Looking up the rest from reference TRBV2 and TRBJ2-7 gives the full variable domain: EPEVTQTPSHQVTQMGQEVILRCVPISNHLYFYWYRQILGQKVEFLVSFYNNEISEKSEIFDDQFSVERPDGSNFTLKIRSTKLEDSAMYFCASSNRGYYEQYFGPGTRLTVT.

The chain uses TRBV27 and TRBJ2-7; D is ambiguous. Germline CDR1 is MNHEY and CDR2 is SMNVEV (reference sequence). The V end lost 3 bases, the J end lost 0 bases, and 12 bases lay between the germline ends. CDR3 size: 15 residues. The CDR3 spells CASSFVAGSSYEQYF. The CDR3, as DNA: TGTGCCAGCAGTTTCGTTGCCGGAAGCTCCTACGAGCAGTACTTC.

The chain links TRBV5-4 to TRBJ1-2; possibly TRBD1 for D (5 bases). CDR3 length: 15 amino acids. CDR1 is SGHNT and CDR2 is YYREEE in the germline V gene (reference sequence). The V end lost 2 bases, the J end lost 1 base, and 12 bases lay between the germline ends. The CDR3 coding sequence is TGTGCCAGCAGCTTCCGGAGGGGAAATAACTATGGCTACACCTTC. Its protein is CASSFRRGNNYGYTF.

The chain recombines TRBV11-1 with TRBJ2-5; D is tentatively TRBD1 or TRBD2 (5 bases each). There are 15 residues in the CDR3. Germline V lookup: CDR1 SGHAT, CDR2 FQDESV (reference sequence). Trimming pared 6 bases from V and 5 bases from J, leaving 19 bases between. Here the CDR3 DNA reads TGTGCCAGCAGTGTAGCTCCGAGGGGAATGGAGACCCAGTACTTC. This codes for CASSVAPRGMETQYF.

This rearrangement joins TRBV28 to TRBJ2-5, with TRBD1 matching over 7 bases. This CDR3 is built from 15 residues. CDR1 is MDHEN, CDR2 SYDVKM, per germline. Unmatched junction bases numbered 10, after V lost 4 bases and J lost 5 bases. In DNA form, the CDR3 reads TGTGCCAGCAGTTCTCCAAACAGGGGAGCCGAGACCCAGTACTTC. As protein: CASSSPNRGAETQYF.